The present T cell receptor beta chain was sequenced within a study of shared clonotypes between healthy human individuals. Per germline, CDR1 GTSNPN and CDR2 SVGIG (reference sequence). V lost 2 bases and J lost 3, with 7 bases in between. The CDR3 loop spans 13 amino acids. Donors comprised only Caucasian adults living in Nashville, Tennessee. Only in-frame clones appear in the TCRdb table, and some are missing; sequencing was by immunoSEQ multiplex PCR. Of roughly 1 million clones in the sample, approximately 76% are singletons; the top ten hold about 1.5%. The sample comprised memory CD4+ T cells sorted from blood. Documented subset: CD45RA-negative fraction. The gene calls are TRBV30 and TRBJ1-4; D perhaps matches TRBD1 (5 bases). This clonotype was sampled from a man younger than 30 in good health. This CDR3 reads CAWSTQANEKLFF. The DNA for the CDR3 is TGTGCCTGGAGTACACAGGCTAATGAAAAACTGTTTTTT.